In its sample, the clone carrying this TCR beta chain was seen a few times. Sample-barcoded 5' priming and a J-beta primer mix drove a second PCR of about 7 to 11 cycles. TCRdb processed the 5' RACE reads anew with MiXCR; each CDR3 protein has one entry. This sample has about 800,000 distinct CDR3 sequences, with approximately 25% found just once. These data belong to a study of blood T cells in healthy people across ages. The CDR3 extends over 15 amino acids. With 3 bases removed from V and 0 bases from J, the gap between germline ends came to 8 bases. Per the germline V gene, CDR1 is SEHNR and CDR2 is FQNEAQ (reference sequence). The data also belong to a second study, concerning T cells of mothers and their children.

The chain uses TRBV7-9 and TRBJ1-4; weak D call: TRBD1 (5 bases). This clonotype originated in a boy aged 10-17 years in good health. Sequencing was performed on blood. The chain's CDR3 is CASSLRTTTNEKLFF. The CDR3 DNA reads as TGTGCCAGCAGCTTGCGGACAACAACTAATGAAAAACTGTTTTTT.